The clone carrying this T cell receptor (beta chain) has more than one count but fewer than ten. This specimen comes from a study of cytomegalovirus exposure and HLA in healthy donors. This PCR relied on a set of 60 Vbeta primers and 13 Jbeta primers. Clones were sequenced by immunoSEQ multiplex PCR, and TCRdb holds only the in-frame ones, with some missing. This table holds about 86,000 clones, about 85% found once. The CDR3 extends over 17 amino acids. CDR1 SGHRS and CDR2 YFSETQ come from the germline V gene. The ends lost 4 bases at V and 4 bases at J; junction bases unmatched: 17. V usage is TRBV5-1 and J usage is TRBJ2-7; 7 positions agree with TRBD1. The sequence derives from a middle-aged woman in good health and CMV-seropositive. The sequencing sample was made of PBMCs. The CDR3 DNA is TGCGCCAGCAGCCCGACAAAGGTCACAGGGGTTGATTACGAGCAGTACTTC. Its protein is CASSPTKVTGVDYEQYF.